The 30 T cell receptor beta chains below come from one sample, sequenced in a study of beta chain features in type 1 diabetes. The entirety of the isolated RNA underwent reverse transcription, so expressed TCRB transcripts were sequenced. Some clones are missing from TCRdb's copy, which holds only in-frame ones; the method was immunoSEQ multiplex PCR. The data contain 300,000 to 450,000 clones, around 19% of them singletons. Sequenced input: naive CD4+ T cells from blood. Source of these receptors: a woman aged 18-35 years in good health.

This sequence joins TRBV2 and TRBJ1-6, with a weak D call TRBD1 (6 bases). The germline gives CDR1 SNHLY, CDR2 FYNNEI. The CDR3 contains 14 residues. Deletions cut 8 bases from V and 7 bases from J, with 15 bases between. Here the CDR3 reads CASGKDRQNSPLHF. The CDR3 region has the DNA TGTGCCAGCGGCAAGGACAGACAAAATTCACCCCTCCACTTT.

V and J are TRBV4-3 and TRBJ1-2; D is possibly TRBD1 (5 bases). V was trimmed by 8 bases and J by 8 bases, leaving 18 bases between them. The CDR3 consists of 13 residues. The germline gives CDR1 LGHNA, CDR2 YSLEER. Here the CDR3 reads CASGEFGGDGYTF. The CDR3 nucleotides are TGCGCCAGCGGGGAATTTGGCGGGGACGGCTACACCTTC.

This clone was picked up a small number of times. This chain links TRBV7-2 with TRBJ2-5, with 8 bases fitting TRBD1. The ends lost 4 bases at V and 3 bases at J; junction bases unmatched: 4. Germline V gives CDR1 SGHTA, CDR2 FQGNSA. The CDR3 sequence is 14 residues long. The chain's CDR3 is CASSYGQGKETQYF. The CDR3 region has the DNA TGTGCCAGCAGCTATGGACAGGGCAAAGAGACCCAGTACTTC.

The genes are TRBV11-2 and TRBJ2-1, with D perhaps matching TRBD1 (5 bases). V dropped 0 bases and J dropped 9 bases, with 12 bases sitting between them. The length of the CDR3 is 14 residues. Germline V gene data show CDR1 as SGHAT and CDR2 as FQNNGV. The CDR3 nucleotides read TGTGCCAGCAGCTTAGAAGGGGTGGGTAGTGAGCAGTTCTTC. It codes for CASSLEGVGSEQFF.

This clone showed up just a few times. The CDR3 reads CAWSPLLGRNTEAFF. The CDR3 DNA is TGTGCCTGGAGTCCCTTACTGGGGCGAAACACTGAAGCTTTCTTT. The rearrangement joins TRBV30 to TRBJ1-1; D may be TRBD1 (5 bases). CDR1 GTSNPN and CDR2 SVGIG come from the germline V gene (reference sequence). This CDR3 has 15 amino acids. Between the trimmed V and J ends, which lost 2 bases and 2 bases, there was a span of 15 bases.

This CDR3 reads CAKIGQGSTEAFF. The CDR3 DNA sequence: TGTGCCAAGATCGGACAGGGTTCCACTGAAGCTTTCTTT. The rearrangement links TRBV15 to TRBJ1-1, with 8 nucleotides matching TRBD1. Germline-derived CDR1 and CDR2 are LNHNV and YYDKDF (reference sequence). The CDR3 runs 13 residues. V shed 10 bases, J shed 4 bases, and the junction held 8 bases outside the gene matches. Full variable domain (outside the CDR3, taken from reference TRBV15 and TRBJ1-1): DAMVIQNPRYQVTQFGKPVTLSCSQTLNHNVMYWYQQKSSQAPKLLFHYYDKDFNNEADTPDNFQSRRPNTSFCFLDIRSPGLGDTAMYLCAKIGQGSTEAFFGQGTRLTVV.

This chain's CDR3 is CASRTGGDGYTF. CDR3 bases: TGTGCCAGCAGGACAGGGGGCGATGGCTACACCTTC. J is TRBJ1-2 and V is TRBV2; 10 bases match TRBD1. The CDR3 totals 12 residues. V lost 6 bases and J lost 6; bases outside the gene matches: 1. Germline CDR1 SNHLY, CDR2 FYNNEI.

The V call is TRBV10-3, the J call TRBJ2-5, with TRBD2 matching over 8 bases. The length of the CDR3 is 16 residues. CDR1 ENHRY and CDR2 SYGVKD come from the germline V gene. With 6 bases clipped from V and 3 bases from J, the junction kept 12 bases outside the gene matches. The CDR3 DNA reads TGTGCCATCAGCGCTAACCCGGGACTAGGGGAAGAGACCCAGTACTTC. The encoded protein is CAISANPGLGEETQYF.

The chain combines TRBV28 with TRBJ1-2, with 10 positions matching TRBD1. Unmatched junction bases numbered 6, after V lost 3 bases and J lost 8 bases. Looked up from germline, CDR1 is MDHEN and CDR2 is SYDVKM. This CDR3 is 14 amino acids long. The CDR3 reads CASSFDRGRRGYTF. Here the CDR3 DNA reads TGTGCCAGCAGTTTCGACAGGGGGCGAAGAGGCTACACCTTC.

This clone was counted between two and nine times. This chain joins TRBV7-9 and TRBJ2-1; TRBD1 agrees at 9 bases. The trim removed 6 bases at V and 8 bases at J, leaving 5 bases unmatched. The CDR3 spans 13 residues. Germline assignment: CDR1 SEHNR and CDR2 FQNEAQ (reference sequence). The CDR3: CASSKQGAYEQFF. Here the CDR3 DNA reads TGTGCCAGCAGTAAACAGGGGGCGTATGAGCAGTTCTTC.

The chain combines TRBV5-1 with TRBJ2-2; tentative D call: TRBD2 (5 bases). The length of the CDR3 is 15 residues. Trimming left V 4 bases short and J 2 bases short, with 12 bases between. From germline, CDR1 is SGHRS and CDR2 YFSETQ. The CDR3 region is CASSTRTSNTGELFF. CDR3 bases: TGCGCCAGCAGCACGCGGACTTCCAACACCGGGGAGCTGTTTTTT. The variable domain in full, with the rest retrieved from reference TRBV5-1 and TRBJ2-2, is KAGVTQTPRYLIKTRGQQVTLSCSPISGHRSVSWYQQTPGQGLQFLFEYFSETQRNKGNFPGRFSGRQFSNSRSEMNVSTLELGDSALYLCASSTRTSNTGELFFGEGSRLTVL.

The table lists this clone with a few counts. This rearrangement joins TRBV4-3 to TRBJ2-3; TRBD1 matches 9 bases. Germline lookup yields CDR1 LGHNA and CDR2 YSLEER. The CDR3 extends over 16 amino acids. Trimming removed 4 bases from V and 1 base from J; junction bases left unmatched: 6. The CDR3 loop is CASSRYYRGRTDTQYF. The DNA for the CDR3 is TGCGCCAGCAGCCGATACTACAGGGGGCGCACAGATACGCAGTATTTT.

This chain joins TRBV9 and TRBJ2-5; TRBD1 aligns across 8 bases. The CDR3 totals 16 residues. V dropped 3 bases and J dropped 3; count of bases not matched to a gene: 10. Germline V gives CDR1 SGDLS, CDR2 YYNGEE. CDR3 in DNA: TGTGCCAGCAGCGCAGACGGACAGGGAGTAGAAGAGACCCAGTACTTC. This sequence encodes CASSADGQGVEETQYF.

V gene TRBV5-1 combines with J gene TRBJ2-5, with D tentatively TRBD2 (6 bases). V lost 5 bases, J lost 5 bases, and 10 bases lay in between. The CDR3 spans 12 residues. Germline V gives CDR1 SGHRS, CDR2 YFSETQ. The CDR3 reads CASRSGEETQYF. CDR3 in DNA: TGCGCCAGCAGATCGGGGGAGGAGACCCAGTACTTC.

CDR3 protein: CASSPGGTPPGGAFF. CDR3 bases: TGTGCCAGCTCACCGGGGGGGACGCCTCCCGGGGGAGCTTTCTTT. The chain has TRBV18 and TRBJ1-1; TRBD1 might be the D (5 bases). The CDR3 is 15 amino acids. Germline V gives CDR1 KGHSH, CDR2 LQKENI. V was cut by 3 bases and J by 10 bases, with 21 bases left in between.

V and J are TRBV18 and TRBJ2-1, with 9 positions matching TRBD1. The CDR3 has 17 amino acids. The germline V gene has CDR1 KGHSH and CDR2 LQKENI. V was clipped by 3 bases and J by 3 bases; unmatched bases: 9. CDR3: CASSPFSGTGNYNEQFF. The CDR3 nucleotides are TGTGCCAGCTCACCCTTTTCCGGGACAGGGAACTACAATGAGCAGTTCTTC.

The chain couples TRBV29-1 to TRBJ2-2, with a possible D match to TRBD1 (6 bases). The germline V gene has CDR1 SQVTM and CDR2 ANQGSEA. The CDR3 contains 15 residues. Trimming removed 8 bases from V and 1 base from J, with 17 bases in between. The DNA of the CDR3 is TGCAGCCCCTGGACAGACCCCCAGAACACCGGGGAGCTGTTTTTT. Translation: CSPWTDPQNTGELFF.

In this sample, this clone turned up a few times. This chain joins TRBV4-2 and TRBJ2-2; 8 nucleotides align to TRBD1. Germline V gives CDR1 LGHNA, CDR2 YNFKEQ. This CDR3 comprises 16 residues. V lost 4 bases, J lost 6 bases, and 10 bases stayed unmatched. The CDR3 is CASSPRSGGNPGELFF. CDR3 coding DNA: TGTGCCAGCAGCCCCCGGTCAGGGGGCAATCCCGGGGAGCTGTTTTTT.

This chain links TRBV19 with TRBJ1-5, with D possibly TRBD1 on 6 matching bases. CDR1 and CDR2 from the germline V gene are LNHDA and SQIVND (reference sequence). The CDR3 spans 12 residues. With 5 bases removed from V and 5 bases from J, the gap between germline ends came to 7 bases. DNA for the CDR3: TGTGCCAGTAGTTACAGGGATCAGCCCCAGCATTTT. Translation gives CASSYRDQPQHF.

The CDR3 nucleotides are TGTGCCAGCAGCCCTGGGGCAGGGGTTTCCAATCAGCCCCAGCATTTT. Encoded protein: CASSPGAGVSNQPQHF. The gene calls are TRBV9 and TRBJ1-5; D may be TRBD1 (6 bases). The V end was cut by 4 bases, the J end by 3 bases, with 17 bases between. This CDR3 has 16 residues. Germline-derived CDR1 and CDR2 are SGDLS and YYNGEE.

This clone was detected only a few times. This chain links TRBV7-2 with TRBJ2-7, with D uncertain. Trimming pared 0 bases from V and 3 bases from J, leaving 9 bases between. Germline V gene lookup returns CDR1 SGHTA and CDR2 FQGNSA. This CDR3 is built from 14 residues. CDR3 DNA: TGTGCCAGCAGCTTAGCGCGGCAGATCTACGAGCAGTACTTC. Translation: CASSLARQIYEQYF.

For the CDR3, the DNA is TGTGCCAGCAGTCCACAGGGGACAGATACGCAGTATTTT. It codes for CASSPQGTDTQYF. The rearrangement uses TRBV11-2 and TRBJ2-3; 7 nucleotides match TRBD1. The CDR3 is 13 residues long. With V trimmed by 6 bases and J by 3 bases, 3 bases remained unmatched. Looked up from germline, CDR1 is SGHAT and CDR2 is FQNNGV.

This chain links TRBV5-1 with TRBJ1-4; D call uncertain. Trimming removed 5 bases at V and 6 bases at J, with 14 bases between. This CDR3 contains 14 residues. Germline V gene data show CDR1 as SGHRS and CDR2 as YFSETQ. For the CDR3, the DNA is TGCGCCAGCAGATTAGACACTAGGGATGAAAAACTGTTTTTT. Translation gives CASRLDTRDEKLFF.

The gene calls are TRBV19 and TRBJ2-1; TRBD2 aligns across 12 bases. The V gene's germline CDR1 is LNHDA and CDR2 SQIVND (reference sequence). J was trimmed by 10 bases and V by 5 bases; bases with no gene match: 12. The CDR3 extends over 16 amino acids. CDR3 sequence reads: CASSLPSSGGAQEQFF. The CDR3 nucleotides are TGTGCCAGTAGTCTACCCTCTAGCGGGGGGGCCCAGGAGCAGTTCTTC.

In its sample, this clone was seen a few times. The chain carries TRBV6-5 and TRBJ1-2; maybe TRBD1 (5 bases). The CDR3 runs 14 residues. Germline CDR1 reads MNHEY; CDR2 reads SVGAGI. Trimming pared 7 bases from V and 1 base from J, leaving 13 bases between. CDR3 bases: TGTGCCAGCACCCGACAGCCGCTTAACTATGGCTACACCTTC. Its protein is CASTRQPLNYGYTF.

This clone was detected a few times. The rearrangement joins TRBV28 to TRBJ1-2; 9 nucleotides match TRBD1. Trimming cost V 5 bases and J 9 bases; bases outside gene matches: 4. Germline V gene lookup returns CDR1 MDHEN and CDR2 SYDVKM. The CDR3 runs to 12 residues. CDR3 protein: CASSQTGGSYTF. The CDR3 nucleotides read TGTGCCAGCAGTCAAACAGGGGGCAGCTACACCTTC.

A few counts support this clone. The genes are TRBV30 and TRBJ2-5; 8 nucleotides line up with TRBD1. Germline-derived CDR1 and CDR2 are GTSNPN and SVGIG (reference sequence). The CDR3 spans 15 residues. V lost 2 bases and J lost 4; bases outside the gene matches: 9. The DNA for the CDR3 is TGTGCCTGGAGTCGGACAGGGATAGTAAGAGAGACCCAGTACTTC. Translating it yields CAWSRTGIVRETQYF.

This clone showed up just a few times. The chain combines TRBV30 with TRBJ1-1; TRBD1 matches 7 bases. In germline, CDR1 is GTSNPN, CDR2 SVGIG (reference sequence). The CDR3 is made up of 18 amino acids. Losses at the gene ends were 2 bases for V and 3 bases for J; bases not matched to a gene: 18. The CDR3 spells CAWSPSPLMRGRDTEAFF. DNA for the CDR3: TGTGCCTGGAGTCCATCACCCCTGATGAGGGGGCGGGACACTGAAGCTTTCTTT.

This clone was counted between two and nine times. The same CDR3 also results from other DNA sequences found in this sample. The chain combines TRBV9 with TRBJ2-1; tentatively, D is TRBD2 (5 bases). The CDR3 is 14 amino acids. Germline loops: CDR1 SGDLS, CDR2 YYNGEE. With 3 bases removed from V and 1 base from J, the gap between germline ends came to 8 bases. Here the CDR3 DNA reads TGTGCCAGCAGCGCCAGCGGATCCTACAATGAGCAGTTCTTC. Translated, it gives CASSASGSYNEQFF. The full variable domain, in which reference TRBV9 and TRBJ2-1 provide the parts outside the CDR3, is DSGVTQTPKHLITATGQRVTLRCSPRSGDLSVYWYQQSLDQGLQFLIQYYNGEERAKGNILERFSAQQFPDLHSELNLSSLELGDSALYFCASSASGSYNEQFFGPGTRLTVL.

J is TRBJ2-1 and V is TRBV20-1, with D tentatively TRBD2 (5 bases). The CDR3 consists of 11 residues. Germline V gives CDR1 DFQATT, CDR2 SNEGSKA (reference sequence). The germline V and J ends were trimmed by 7 bases and 6 bases, with 10 bases remaining between them. Here the CDR3 DNA reads TGCAGTGTTCAGAGGGTCAATGAGCAGTTCTTC. This codes for CSVQRVNEQFF.